This T cell receptor (beta chain) was identified during a study of cytomegalovirus exposure and HLA in healthy donors. Study-wide background: Within an early data release were around 87 million unique TCRs drawn from HLA-typed donors. General study findings and limits: The listing of 150 to 200 TCR beta chains classed them as cytomegalovirus-associated. Presence/absence analyses assumed roughly uniform sequencing depth across donors, which may not hold.

Researchers ran the PCR with 60 Vbeta and 13 Jbeta primers. Authors' data handling: Counted up in a later analysis, unique TCR beta chains came to roughly 80 million, with around 10 million shared. Libraries were prepared by immunoSEQ multiplex PCR; TCRdb keeps only in-frame clonotypes and omits some of them. The DNA was the basis for D and trimming; V, J and clone size are from that table. The sample lists 100,000 to 150,000 clones, 50% to 75% seen once, with 2.4% in the top ten. With regard to this clone: Antigen specificity is unknown.

The clonotype comes from a woman between 40 and 55 years old in good health and CMV-seronegative. Sample: PBMCs.

The CDR3 nucleotides read TGCGCCAGCAGCTTGGGGGTGGGACAAGACGAGCAGTACTTC. Amino acid sequence: CASSLGVGQDEQYF. J is TRBJ2-7 and V is TRBV5-1, with a possible D match to TRBD1 (6 bases). This CDR3 is built from 14 residues. Germline values: CDR1 SGHRS, CDR2 YFSETQ. Trimming pared 0 bases from V and 5 bases from J, leaving 12 bases between.